This T cell receptor (beta chain) was identified in a study of cytomegalovirus exposure and HLA in healthy donors. Study findings and constraints: Three of the chains that were CMV-associated were confirmed in vitro to be specific for CMV antigens. A later analysis by the authors found several of the most significant clusters apparently linked to common viral pathogens. Most TCR sequences were rare, but some public TCRs occurred in many donors.

In germline, CDR1 is MNHEY, CDR2 SMNVEV (reference sequence). The V segment lost 5 bases and the J segment 0 bases; nucleotides outside the gene matches: 12. The CDR3 totals 18 residues. The PCR ran on 60 Vbeta and 13 Jbeta primers. Original analysis: Later work found around 85 million unique TCR beta chains, with roughly 11 million shared. Method: immunoSEQ multiplex PCR; TCRdb's copy keeps in-frame clones and lacks some. The D gene and trimming were derived from the DNA, and the V and J assignments and clone size from that table. The table records 150,000 to 200,000 clones, 75% to 85% of them present only once. A note on this clone: The target antigen is unknown.

The TCR originated in a boy aged 10-17 years in good health and CMV-seronegative. Sample: PBMCs. The chain has TRBV27 and TRBJ1-1; TRBD1 agrees at 10 bases. The CDR3 reads CASSLHPGTGVMNTEAFF. The DNA of the CDR3 is TGTGCCAGCAGTCTACACCCCGGGACAGGGGTTATGAACACTGAAGCTTTCTTT.